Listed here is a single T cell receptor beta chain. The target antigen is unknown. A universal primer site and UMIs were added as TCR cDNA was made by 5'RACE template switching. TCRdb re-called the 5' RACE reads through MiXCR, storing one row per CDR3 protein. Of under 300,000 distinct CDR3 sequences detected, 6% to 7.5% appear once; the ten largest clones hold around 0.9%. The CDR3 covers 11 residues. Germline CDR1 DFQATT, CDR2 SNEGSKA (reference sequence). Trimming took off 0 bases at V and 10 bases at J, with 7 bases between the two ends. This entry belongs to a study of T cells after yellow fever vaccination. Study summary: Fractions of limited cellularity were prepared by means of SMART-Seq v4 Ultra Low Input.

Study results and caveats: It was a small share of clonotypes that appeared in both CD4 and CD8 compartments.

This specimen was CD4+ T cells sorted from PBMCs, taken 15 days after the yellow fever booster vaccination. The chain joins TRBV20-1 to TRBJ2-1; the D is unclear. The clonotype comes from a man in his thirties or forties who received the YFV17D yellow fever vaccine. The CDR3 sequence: CSARDGREQFF. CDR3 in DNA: TGCAGTGCTAGAGATGGGCGGGAGCAGTTCTTC.